Following are 14 T cell receptor beta chains from one sample sequenced in a study of shared clonotypes between healthy human individuals. Assay: immunoSEQ multiplex PCR; the TCRdb copy retains only in-frame clones and omits some. There are about 1 million clones in the sample; approximately 76% occur only once, and 1.4% lies in the top ten. Sequencing input: memory CD4+ T cells sorted from blood. The sample's subset: CD45RA-negative fraction. The receptors originated from a man between 18 and 29 years old in good health.

The genes are TRBV4-1 and TRBJ2-3; D is perhaps TRBD2 (6 bases). In germline, CDR1 is MGHRA, CDR2 YSYEKL. V dropped 2 bases and J dropped 4 bases, with 10 bases sitting between them. The CDR3 length is 14 residues. Here the CDR3 reads CASSQSTGADTQYF. The CDR3 DNA reads TGCGCCAGCAGCCAAAGTACGGGAGCAGATACGCAGTATTTT.

This rearrangement joins TRBV30 to TRBJ1-2; D perhaps matches TRBD1 (5 bases). V was pared by 0 bases and J by 0 bases, with 11 bases between. CDR3 size: 15 residues. Germline CDR1 GTSNPN, CDR2 SVGIG (reference sequence). The CDR3: CAWSVGRAPNYGYTF. For the CDR3, the DNA is TGTGCCTGGAGTGTAGGCAGGGCCCCTAACTATGGCTACACCTTC.

The chain is built from TRBV9 and TRBJ2-3; D is undetermined. The germline gives CDR1 SGDLS, CDR2 YYNGEE. The CDR3 spans 15 residues. V lost 1 base, J lost 2 bases, and 11 bases lay in between. The chain's CDR3 is CASSVSFRFTDTQYF. In nucleotides, the CDR3 is TGTGCCAGCAGCGTAAGTTTCCGCTTCACAGATACGCAGTATTTT.

V is TRBV5-1 and J is TRBJ2-7, with D perhaps being TRBD1 or TRBD2 (5 bases each). This CDR3 is 14 amino acids long. Germline CDR1 SGHRS, CDR2 YFSETQ. Trimming cost V 4 bases and J 7 bases, with 18 bases left between them. CDR3 amino acids: CASSPRGASGEQYF. In nucleotides, the CDR3 is TGCGCCAGCAGCCCTCGTGGGGCCTCGGGGGAGCAGTACTTC.

This chain joins TRBV30 and TRBJ2-7, with 9 positions matching TRBD1. The CDR3 contains 15 residues. Germline V gene data show CDR1 as GTSNPN and CDR2 as SVGIG (reference sequence). J lost 6 bases, V lost 4 bases, and 13 bases had no gene match. Here the CDR3 reads CAWTEPGTGLGEQYF. CDR3 nucleotides: TGTGCCTGGACCGAACCCGGGACAGGGCTTGGCGAGCAGTACTTC.

The gene calls are TRBV6-6 and TRBJ1-2; D ambiguous. CDR3 length: 13 amino acids. Germline CDR1 is MNHNY and CDR2 is SVGAGI (reference sequence). Deletions cut 0 bases from V and 2 bases from J, with 4 bases between. This CDR3 is CASSYSLNYGYTF. CDR3 DNA sequence: TGTGCCAGCAGTTACTCGTTAAACTATGGCTACACCTTC.

The table lists this clone with a count of one. The J gene is TRBJ2-7, the V gene TRBV5-5, with D tentatively TRBD2 (5 bases). V lost 0 bases to trimming and J lost 4 bases, with 14 bases between them. There are 15 residues in the CDR3. The V gene's germline CDR1 is SGHKS and CDR2 YYEKEE (reference sequence). This CDR3 is CASSLAGSKGYEQYF. In DNA, the CDR3 is TGTGCCAGCAGCTTGGCGGGGTCCAAGGGATACGAGCAGTACTTC.

The chain is built from TRBV10-2 and TRBJ2-7; 12 positions match TRBD2. V lost 4 bases and J lost 3; bases outside the gene matches: 19. Germline lookup yields CDR1 WSHSY and CDR2 SAAADI. This CDR3 region has 20 residues. The CDR3 protein is CASSGAGTSGPPGNYYEQYF. The DNA of the CDR3 is TGCGCCAGCAGTGGAGCCGGGACTAGCGGGCCTCCTGGAAACTACTACGAGCAGTACTTC.

The chain carries TRBV19 and TRBJ1-5; the D gene is possibly TRBD1 (5 bases). Germline values: CDR1 LNHDA, CDR2 SQIVND (reference sequence). This CDR3 is 15 amino acids long. The V end was cut by 4 bases, the J end by 3 bases, with 13 bases between. As DNA, the CDR3 is TGTGCCAGTAGTACCGCCGACAGACTCAATCAGCCCCAGCATTTT. It codes for CASSTADRLNQPQHF.

This clone was detected only once. The rearrangement uses TRBV4-3 and TRBJ2-1, with 13 nucleotides matching TRBD2. With V trimmed by 0 bases and J by 2 bases, 10 bases remained unmatched. This CDR3 is 20 amino acids long. CDR1 LGHNA and CDR2 YSLEER come from the germline V gene. CDR3 sequence reads: CASSQEILAGGPSPYNEQFF. The CDR3 bases are TGCGCCAGCAGCCAAGAGATACTAGCGGGAGGGCCTAGCCCCTACAATGAGCAGTTCTTC.

Comment on this clone: The identical CDR3 is also encoded by other nucleotide sequences in the sample. V gene TRBV10-1 combines with J gene TRBJ1-5, with D uncertain. The CDR3 length is 12 residues. Germline lookup yields CDR1 WNHNN and CDR2 SYGVQD (reference sequence). V was trimmed by 3 bases and J by 1 base, leaving 1 base between them. The CDR3 sequence is CASSDSNQPQHF. For the CDR3, the DNA is TGCGCCAGCAGTGACAGCAATCAGCCCCAGCATTTT.

This clone was counted once. The chain recombines TRBV4-2 with TRBJ2-2; 11 nucleotides match TRBD1. Germline V gene lookup returns CDR1 LGHNA and CDR2 YNFKEQ. CDR3 length equals 14 residues. Trimming took 3 bases from V and 7 from J; bases not matched to a gene: 1. The CDR3 DNA follows: TGTGCCAGCAGCCAGGGACAGGGGGACGGGGAGCTGTTTTTT. Protein product: CASSQGQGDGELFF.

The chain has TRBV5-1 and TRBJ1-6, with TRBD1 matching over 9 bases. The V gene end was trimmed by 4 bases and the J gene end by 10 bases; junction bases not matched to a gene: 9. CDR1 and CDR2 from the germline V gene are SGHRS and YFSETQ. The CDR3 length is 15 residues. The CDR3 region has the DNA TGCGCCAGCAGCAAAGGGGACAGGGTCGGCTCACCCCTCCACTTT. Protein product: CASSKGDRVGSPLHF.

The chain is built from TRBV30 and TRBJ1-5; weak D call: TRBD1 (6 bases). This CDR3 spans 15 amino acids. V lost 3 bases and J 3 bases, leaving 15 bases between the germline ends. The germline CDR1 and CDR2 sequences are GTSNPN and SVGIG (reference sequence). CDR3 sequence (DNA): TGTGCCTGGAGCGCCCCCGGGACAAACAATCAGCCCCAGCATTTT. Translation gives CAWSAPGTNNQPQHF. Supplemented by reference TRBV30 and TRBJ1-5, the full variable domain reads SQTIHQWPATLVQPVGSPLSLECTVEGTSNPNLYWYRQAAGRGLQLLFYSVGIGQISSEVPQNLSASRPQDRQFILSSKKLLLSDSGFYLCAWSAPGTNNQPQHFGDGTRLSIL.